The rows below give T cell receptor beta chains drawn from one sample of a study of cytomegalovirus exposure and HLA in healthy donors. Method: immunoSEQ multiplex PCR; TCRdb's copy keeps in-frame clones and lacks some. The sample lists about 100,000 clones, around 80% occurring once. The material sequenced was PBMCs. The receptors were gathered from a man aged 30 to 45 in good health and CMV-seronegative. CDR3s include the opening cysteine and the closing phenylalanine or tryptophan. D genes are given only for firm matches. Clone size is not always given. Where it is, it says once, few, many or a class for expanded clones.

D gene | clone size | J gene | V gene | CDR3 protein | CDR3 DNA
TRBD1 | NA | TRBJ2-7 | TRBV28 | CASRVSGTGDNYEQYF | TGTGCCAGCAGGGTCTCGGGGACAGGGGATAACTACGAGCAGTACTTC
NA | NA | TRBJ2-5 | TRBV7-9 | CASSFRRGKETQYF | TGTGCCAGCAGCTTCCGCCGGGGGAAAGAGACCCAGTACTTC
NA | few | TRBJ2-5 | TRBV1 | CTSSRRTEETQYF | TGCACCAGCAGCAGACGGACAGAAGAGACCCAGTACTTC
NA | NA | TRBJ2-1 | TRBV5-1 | CASSGSGSSYNEQFF | TGCGCCAGCAGCGGAAGCGGTAGCTCCTACAATGAGCAGTTCTTC
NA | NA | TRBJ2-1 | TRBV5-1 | CASSLDRPGEQFF | TGCGCCAGCAGCTTGGACCGCCCAGGGGAGCAGTTCTTC
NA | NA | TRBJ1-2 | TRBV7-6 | CASSSLQGGYTF | TGTGCCAGCAGCTCCCTCCAGGGAGGCTACACCTTC
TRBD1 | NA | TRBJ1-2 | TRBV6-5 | CASRRQGWGYTF | TGTGCCAGCAGAAGACAGGGATGGGGCTACACCTTC
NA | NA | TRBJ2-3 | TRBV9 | CASSWGWQDYAPDTQYF | TGTGCCAGCAGCTGGGGTTGGCAGGACTACGCCCCAGATACGCAGTATTTT
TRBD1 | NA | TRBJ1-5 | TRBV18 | CASSPDRARGNQPQHF | TGTGCCAGCTCACCGGACAGGGCGAGGGGCAATCAGCCCCAGCATTTT
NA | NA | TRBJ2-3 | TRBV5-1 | CASSLLGGTPTDTQYF | TGCGCCAGCAGCTTGTTGGGGGGTACCCCCACAGATACGCAGTATTTT
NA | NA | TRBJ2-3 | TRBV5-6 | CASSLRLSAGTDTQYF | TGTGCCAGCAGCTTGAGGTTATCGGCGGGCACAGATACGCAGTATTTT
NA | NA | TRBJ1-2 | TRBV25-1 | CASSEGGSHRSGYTF | TGTGCCAGCAGTGAAGGCGGCAGCCATAGGAGTGGCTACACCTTC
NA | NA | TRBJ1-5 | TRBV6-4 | CASKTARNQPQHF | TGTGCCAGCAAGACAGCTCGCAATCAGCCCCAGCATTTT
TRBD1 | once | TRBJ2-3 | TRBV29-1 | CSILQGASTDTQYF | TGCAGCATACTCCAGGGGGCGTCCACAGATACGCAGTATTTT
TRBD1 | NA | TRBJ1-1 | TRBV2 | CASGGQGWDTEAFF | TGTGCCAGCGGCGGACAGGGTTGGGACACTGAAGCTTTCTTT
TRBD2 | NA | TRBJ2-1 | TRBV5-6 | CASTRDYPGSYNEQFF | TGTGCCAGCACCCGGGACTACCCAGGTTCGTACAATGAGCAGTTCTTC
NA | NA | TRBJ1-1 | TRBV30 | CAWSVMRGQTEAFF | TGTGCCTGGAGTGTAATGCGGGGTCAAACTGAAGCTTTCTTT
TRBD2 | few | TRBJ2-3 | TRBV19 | CASSPSGSMTGDTQYF | TGTGCCAGTAGCCCTAGCGGGAGCATGACGGGGGATACGCAGTATTTT
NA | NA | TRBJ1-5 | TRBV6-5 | CASSPRRLPQHF | TGTGCCAGCAGTCCTCGGAGGTTGCCCCAGCATTTT
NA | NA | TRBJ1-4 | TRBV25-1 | CASRRVGATNEKLFF | TGTGCCAGCAGGAGAGTCGGAGCAACTAATGAAAAACTGTTTTTT
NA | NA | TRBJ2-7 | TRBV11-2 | CASSFPLTGQIFSYEQYF | TGTGCCAGCAGCTTCCCATTGACTGGACAGATCTTTTCCTACGAGCAGTACTTC
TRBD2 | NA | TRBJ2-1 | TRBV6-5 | CASSYSGGNYNEQFF | TGTGCCAGCAGTTACAGCGGGGGGAATTACAATGAGCAGTTCTTC
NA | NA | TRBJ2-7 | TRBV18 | CASSQGIEYEQYF | TGTGCCAGCTCACAGGGGATTGAGTACGAGCAGTACTTC
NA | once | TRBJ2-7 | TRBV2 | CASSGLAFNEQYF | TGTGCCAGCTCCGGGCTAGCTTTTAACGAGCAGTACTTC
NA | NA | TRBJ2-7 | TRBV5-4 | CASSLSGGAAYEQYF | TGTGCCAGCAGCTTGAGTGGGGGGGCCGCCTACGAGCAGTACTTC
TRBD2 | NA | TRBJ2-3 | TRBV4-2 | CASSQDGDYLTDTQYF | TGTGCCAGCAGCCAAGATGGGGACTACCTCACAGATACGCAGTATTTT
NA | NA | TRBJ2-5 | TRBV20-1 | CSATLAETQYF | TGCAGTGCTACTCTGGCTGAGACCCAGTACTTC
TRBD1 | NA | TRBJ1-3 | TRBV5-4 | CASSLATGGHGGNTIYF | TGTGCCAGCAGCCTGGCGACAGGGGGCCACGGTGGAAACACCATATATTTT
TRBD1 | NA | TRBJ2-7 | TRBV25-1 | CASSLGTGAYEQYF | TGTGCCAGCAGTCTCGGGACAGGGGCCTACGAGCAGTACTTC
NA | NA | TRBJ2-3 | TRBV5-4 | CASLPSGADTQYF | TGTGCCAGCCTACCCAGTGGGGCGGATACGCAGTATTTT
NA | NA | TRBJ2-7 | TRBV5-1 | CASSPPGPSYEQYF | TGCGCCAGCAGCCCGCCCGGTCCCTCCTACGAGCAGTACTTC
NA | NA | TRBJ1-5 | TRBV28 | CASSFPGEFTNQPQHF | TGTGCCAGCAGTTTCCCGGGGGAGTTCACCAATCAGCCCCAGCATTTT
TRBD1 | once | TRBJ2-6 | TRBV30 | CAWSLDRDGANVLTF | TGTGCCTGGAGCCTGGACAGGGACGGGGCCAACGTCCTGACTTTC
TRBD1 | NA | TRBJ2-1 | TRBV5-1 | CASSSGQVYNEQFF | TGCGCCAGCAGCTCAGGACAGGTTTACAATGAGCAGTTCTTC
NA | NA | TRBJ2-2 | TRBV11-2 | CASSAGQEGTGELFF | TGTGCCAGCAGCGCCGGACAGGAGGGGACCGGGGAGCTGTTTTTT
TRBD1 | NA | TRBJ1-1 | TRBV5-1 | CASSGSGTGGWNTEAFF | TGCGCCAGCAGCGGATCCGGGACAGGGGGATGGAACACTGAAGCTTTCTTT
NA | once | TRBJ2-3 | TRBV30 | CAWSIGGRASTDTQYF | TGTGCCTGGAGTATCGGGGGGCGCGCTAGCACAGATACGCAGTATTTT
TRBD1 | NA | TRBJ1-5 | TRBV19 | CASSDRVPSPYGNQPQHF | TGTGCCAGTAGTGACAGGGTTCCCTCCCCTTATGGCAATCAGCCCCAGCATTTT
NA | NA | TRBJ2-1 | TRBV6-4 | CASSDSGGGHVDEQFF | TGTGCCAGCAGTGACTCTGGGGGGGGCCACGTTGATGAGCAGTTCTTC
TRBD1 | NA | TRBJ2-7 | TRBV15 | CATSSRQGQSYEQYF | TGTGCCACCAGCTCGCGACAGGGCCAATCCTACGAGCAGTACTTC
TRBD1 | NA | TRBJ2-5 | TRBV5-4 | CASSEQGAKETQYF | TGTGCCAGCAGCGAGCAGGGGGCGAAAGAGACCCAGTACTTC
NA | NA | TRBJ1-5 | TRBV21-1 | CASSIPGLPHQPQHF | TGTGCCAGCAGCATCCCCGGACTTCCCCATCAGCCCCAGCATTTT
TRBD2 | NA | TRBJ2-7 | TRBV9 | CASNRAGGAEQYF | TGTGCCAGCAACAGAGCGGGAGGGGCCGAGCAGTACTTC
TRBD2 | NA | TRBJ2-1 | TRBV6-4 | CASSVGTGGNEQFF | TGTGCCAGCAGTGTCGGCACGGGGGGCAATGAGCAGTTCTTC
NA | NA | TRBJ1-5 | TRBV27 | CASSGHDSNQPQHF | TGTGCCAGCAGTGGACACGATAGCAATCAGCCCCAGCATTTT
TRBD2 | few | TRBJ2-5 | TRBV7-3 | CASSLRGGRKETQYF | TGTGCCAGCAGCTTACGGGGGGGGCGAAAAGAGACCCAGTACTTC
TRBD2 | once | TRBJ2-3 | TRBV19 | CASSTGLAGGDTQYF | TGTGCCAGTAGTACCGGACTAGCCGGTGGAGATACGCAGTATTTT
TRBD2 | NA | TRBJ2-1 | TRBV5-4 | CASSLRAGGYNEQFF | TGTGCCAGCAGCTTACGAGCGGGAGGGTACAATGAGCAGTTCTTC